This T cell receptor (beta chain) is from a study of control samples from healthy donors and cancer patients. Repertoires were generated with immunoSEQ multiplex PCR, while TCRdb's copy carries only in-frame clones and drops some. The repertoire holds about 34,000 clones, with about 88% as singletons. There are a few counts of this clone. The CDR3 is 13 amino acids. The ends were cut back, 3 bases at V and 6 bases at J, with 11 bases in the middle. Germline V gives CDR1 LNHNV, CDR2 YYDKDF (reference sequence). Material: PBMCs. The chain carries TRBV15 and TRBJ1-2; perhaps TRBD1 as D (6 bases). The sequence derives from a middle-aged woman with lung cancer. CDR3 amino acids: CATSRTGIHGYTF. CDR3 DNA sequence: TGTGCCACCAGCAGGACAGGTATCCATGGCTACACCTTC.